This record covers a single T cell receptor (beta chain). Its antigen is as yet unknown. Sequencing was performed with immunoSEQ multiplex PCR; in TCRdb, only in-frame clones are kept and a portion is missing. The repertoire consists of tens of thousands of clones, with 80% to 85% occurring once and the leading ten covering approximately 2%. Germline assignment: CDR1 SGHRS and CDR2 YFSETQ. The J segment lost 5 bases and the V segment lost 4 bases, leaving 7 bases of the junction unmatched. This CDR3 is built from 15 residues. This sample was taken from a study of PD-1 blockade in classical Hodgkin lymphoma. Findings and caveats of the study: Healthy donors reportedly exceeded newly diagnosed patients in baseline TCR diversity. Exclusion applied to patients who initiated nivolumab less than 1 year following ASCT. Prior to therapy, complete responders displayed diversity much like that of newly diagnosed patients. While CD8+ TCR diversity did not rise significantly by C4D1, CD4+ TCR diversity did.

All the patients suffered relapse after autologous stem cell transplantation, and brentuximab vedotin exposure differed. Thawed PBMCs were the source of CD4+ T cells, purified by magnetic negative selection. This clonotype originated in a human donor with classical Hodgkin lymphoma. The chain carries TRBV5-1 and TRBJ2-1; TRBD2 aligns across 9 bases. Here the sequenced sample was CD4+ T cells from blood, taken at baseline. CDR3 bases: TGCGCCAGCAGCACTCTTAGCGGGGGTAACAATGAGCAGTTCTTC. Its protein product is CASSTLSGGNNEQFF.